This is a list of T cell receptor beta chains from one sample in a study of control samples from healthy donors and cancer patients. Data came from immunoSEQ multiplex PCR; TCRdb stores just in-frame clones and leaves some out. This table holds about 110,000 clones, around four fifths found once. The sample taken for sequencing was blood. These receptors originate from a man aged 18 to 35 in good health. The CDR3 runs from the conserved cysteine through the conserved F or W. A D gene is named only where the DNA matches it firmly.

V	D	CDR3
TRBV28	.	CASSLLGWRSGGDYGYTF
TRBV6-1	.	CASSEPNSPLHF
TRBV28	.	CASRGALSGNTIYF
TRBV30	.	CAWSVQGDTEAFF
TRBV5-6	.	CASSLQAPNTEAFF
TRBV5-5	.	CASSLWGRGGTNNQPQHF
TRBV3-1/TRBV3-2	.	CASSQDKVTEQFF
TRBV19	.	CASSQTYNEQFF
TRBV6-2/TRBV6-3	.	CASSPTPSLNTEAFF
TRBV11-3	.	CASSLGLPSNQPQHF
TRBV5-1	TRBD2	CASSLSRTSGAVGETQYF
TRBV11-2	.	CASSLGGEKLFF
TRBV6-2/TRBV6-3	.	CASSYFRGFSSYNEQFF
TRBV14	.	CASSQSTGLLIGGAFF
TRBV4-3	TRBD2	CASSQDWKGGLANEQFF
TRBV2	.	CASRSPQAAYEQYF
TRBV10-3	TRBD2	CATHREGETQYF
TRBV9	.	CASSRQVINSPLHF
TRBV5-1	.	CASTEQGNTEAFF
TRBV7-9	.	CASSLVLTRDQGHNEQFF
TRBV6-5	.	CASSYLGQRAYYGYTF
TRBV16	.	CASSRHRDNQPQHF
TRBV5-6	TRBD2	CASSVPPGLAGDNEQFF
TRBV9	TRBD1	CASSPPGQGIGYTF
TRBV2	.	CASSLRESGNTIYF
TRBV20-1	TRBD1	CSASAGTGGNTEAFF
TRBV19	.	CASSIDRATRGQPQHF
TRBV19	TRBD2	CATRNRGGAREQFF
TRBV4-1	.	CASSPREGNQPQHF
TRBV18	TRBD1	CASSPQGTGGLNTEAFF
TRBV18	.	CASFREAQETQYF
TRBV5-1	TRBD1	CASSAGTALYNSPLHF
TRBV5-6	TRBD1	CASSLAGQGHYGYTF
TRBV6-1	.	CASSAGRAVLSNQPQHF
TRBV2	.	CASSPTEGSSTDTQYF
TRBV28	TRBD1	CASSFPDRGWVNSPLHF
TRBV9	.	CASSVGLGWTF
TRBV10-1	.	CASSGENGAFF
TRBV6-5	.	CASRSSPPDIQYF
TRBV27	TRBD1	CASSLIQGGTAFF
TRBV10-3	.	CAISRDTGLRTDTQYF
TRBV12-3/TRBV12-4	TRBD1	CASSRQGADGYTF
TRBV4-1	.	CASSQGRGDIDYGYTF
TRBV28	.	CASSETTANYGYTF
TRBV4-1	TRBD1	CASSRTGQGDEKLFF
TRBV5-5	.	CASSLGGIYGYTF
TRBV28	.	CASSLGAPKDEQYF
TRBV10-3	.	CAISVGTVQPQHF